A selection of T cell receptor beta chains follows, all from one sample in a study of shared clonotypes between healthy human individuals. The protocol was immunoSEQ multiplex PCR, while the TCRdb copy is restricted to in-frame clones and leaves out a portion. The sample holds a few million clones, 80% to 95% seen once. Sequenced sample: naive CD8+ T cells from PBMCs. The source is a young man in good health. Some clones in this sample may be carry-over from other donors' samples. Each CDR3 is given with its conserved first and last residue. The order of the fields is D gene, J gene, V gene, clone size, CDR3 protein, CDR3 DNA. D genes are given only for firm matches. Where a row states a size, it is once, few, many or the class of an expanded clone; other rows omit it.

TRBD1 TRBJ1-2 TRBV4-1 once CASSQTGGGTGYTF TGCGCCAGCAGCCAGACAGGGGGCGGTACTGGCTACACCTTC
- TRBJ2-7 TRBV19 - CASSTGRPYEQYF TGTGCCAGTAGTACGGGACGTCCGTACGAGCAGTACTTC
- TRBJ2-1 TRBV28 - CASSLETGLYNEQFF TGTGCCAGCAGTTTAGAGACCGGACTTTACAATGAGCAGTTCTTC
- TRBJ2-7 TRBV29-1 - CSVAWKFYEQYF TGCAGCGTTGCATGGAAATTCTACGAGCAGTACTTC
- TRBJ2-3 TRBV7-6 once CASSLAADSTDTQYF TGTGCCAGCAGCTTAGCGGCGGACAGCACAGATACGCAGTATTTT
- TRBJ2-7 TRBV7-2 once CASSYAPNEQYF TGTGCCAGCAGCTACGCCCCCAACGAGCAGTACTTC
- TRBJ2-5 TRBV7-9 - CASSPRLGETQYF TGTGCCAGCAGCCCACGTTTGGGTGAGACCCAGTACTTC
- TRBJ2-1 TRBV4-1 - CASSQDATNRFQFF TGCGCCAGCAGCCAAGACGCGACTAACAGGTTTCAGTTCTTC
TRBD2 TRBJ2-7 TRBV11-2 - CASSLHLAGSSYEQYF TGTGCCAGCAGCTTGCACCTAGCGGGAAGCTCCTACGAGCAGTACTTC
- TRBJ2-1 TRBV11-2 - CASSLQTRFYEQFF TGTGCCAGCAGCTTACAAACTAGGTTCTATGAGCAGTTCTTC
- TRBJ1-1 TRBV28 once CASSLSIGGRGHLDTEAFF TGTGCCAGCAGTTTGTCGATTGGGGGAAGGGGCCATTTGGACACTGAAGCTTTCTTT
- TRBJ2-5 TRBV30 - CAWSVGVVWARGETQYF TGTGCCTGGAGTGTAGGGGTAGTTTGGGCTCGGGGAGAGACCCAGTACTTC
TRBD2 TRBJ2-3 TRBV2 once CASTQRDTDTQYF TGTGCCAGCACTCAGCGGGATACAGATACGCAGTATTTT
- TRBJ2-1 TRBV11-2 - CASSLNRQDPYNEQFF TGTGCCAGCAGCTTAAATCGACAGGACCCTTACAATGAGCAGTTCTTC
- TRBJ2-7 TRBV5-1 - CASSLYAEQYF TGCGCCAGCAGCTTGTATGCGGAGCAGTACTTC
- TRBJ1-4 TRBV5-4 - CASTEGRANEKLFF TGTGCCAGCACCGAGGGACGGGCAAATGAAAAACTGTTTTTT
TRBD1 TRBJ2-5 TRBV25-1 - CASRDRGEETQYF TGTGCCAGCAGGGACAGGGGTGAAGAGACCCAGTACTTC
TRBD1 TRBJ1-1 TRBV7-9 - CASSPKGASTEAFF TGTGCCAGCAGTCCAAAGGGGGCGAGCACTGAAGCTTTCTTT
TRBD2 TRBJ2-7 TRBV5-4 once CASKGGQGNSYEQYF TGTGCCAGCAAGGGAGGGCAAGGGAACTCCTACGAGCAGTACTTC
- TRBJ2-3 TRBV7-9 - CASSPEGRPDTQYF TGTGCCAGCAGTCCCGAGGGCCGCCCAGATACGCAGTATTTT